These 27 T cell receptor beta chains share one sample of origin, sequenced in a study of OX40 agonist ivuxolimab in advanced cancers. The table came from immunoSEQ multiplex PCR; TCRdb's copy has only in-frame clones and leaves some out. The sample contains tens of thousands of clones, about 80% of which appear only once. Sequenced material: CD4+ or CD8+ T cells sorted from blood, taken in a trial of the OX40 agonist ivuxolimab. These TCRs come from an adult with an advanced solid tumor such as melanoma, head and neck, liver or kidney cancer.

The chain employs TRBV5-1 and TRBJ2-5; D is uncertain. V lost 0 bases and J 3 bases, leaving 12 bases between the germline ends. The CDR3 has 15 residues. The germline gives CDR1 SGHRS, CDR2 YFSETQ. The CDR3 here is CASSLGTSSEETQYF. The CDR3 DNA reads TGCGCCAGCAGCTTGGGTACAAGTTCGGAAGAGACCCAGTACTTC.

The chain is built from TRBV28 and TRBJ1-4; D possibly corresponds to TRBD1 (5 bases). The CDR3 is 11 residues long. The ends were cut back, 6 bases at V and 16 bases at J, with 15 bases in the middle. Germline CDR1 reads MDHEN; CDR2 reads SYDVKM. The CDR3 reads CASRNPRAGFF. The CDR3 DNA reads as TGTGCCAGCAGAAACCCCAGGGCTGGGTTTTTT.

The chain combines TRBV6-6 with TRBJ2-1, with 7 bases that match TRBD2. Germline loops: CDR1 MNHNY, CDR2 SVGAGI (reference sequence). V was pared by 6 bases and J by 2 bases, with 4 bases of the junction left unmatched. This CDR3 is built from 14 residues. CDR3 protein: CASSLGGAYNEQFF. CDR3 in DNA: TGTGCCAGCAGCCTGGGGGGGGCCTACAATGAGCAGTTCTTC.

The chain joins TRBV5-5 to TRBJ1-5; D is uncertain. The CDR3 has 16 amino acids. V shed 1 base and J shed 0 bases, with 11 bases lying between them. CDR1 is SGHKS and CDR2 is YYEKEE in the germline V gene (reference sequence). CDR3 in amino acids: CASSLSWEYSNQPQHF. The CDR3 bases are TGTGCCAGCAGCTTGAGTTGGGAGTATAGCAATCAGCCCCAGCATTTT.

This clone was found once. The J gene is TRBJ1-2, the V gene TRBV25-1; D gene unclear. Looked up from germline, CDR1 is MGHDK and CDR2 is SYGVNS. The CDR3 length is 16 residues. V lost 4 bases, J lost 6 bases, and 21 bases lay in between. The CDR3 DNA reads TGTGCCAGCAGTGGGAAACTACCCCTCCCTTGGAATGGCTACACCTTC. The encoded protein is CASSGKLPLPWNGYTF.

This chain joins TRBV7-2 and TRBJ1-1; perhaps TRBD1 as D (5 bases). The germline CDR1 and CDR2 sequences are SGHTA and FQGNSA. CDR3 size: 14 residues. Between the trimmed V and J ends, which lost 1 base and 1 base, there was a span of 7 bases. CDR3 sequence (DNA): TGTGCCAGCAGCTTAGTGCAGGGGAACACTGAAGCTTTCTTT. Translating gives CASSLVQGNTEAFF.

The chain combines TRBV10-3 with TRBJ1-5, with no clear D. The CDR3 spans 14 residues. Trimming pared 2 bases from V and 7 bases from J, leaving 12 bases between. CDR1 is ENHRY and CDR2 is SYGVKD in the germline V gene. Written as DNA, the CDR3 is TGTGCCATCAGTGAGCTGGGCAGTACCCAGCCCCAGCATTTT. Translating gives CAISELGSTQPQHF.

This clone appeared many times. The rearrangement links TRBV29-1 to TRBJ1-1, with D uncertain. This CDR3 has 12 amino acids. From germline, CDR1 is SQVTM and CDR2 ANQGSEA. Trimming took off 4 bases at V and 3 bases at J, with 9 bases between the two ends. The CDR3 reads CSVADGYTEAFF. In DNA form, the CDR3 reads TGCAGCGTTGCGGACGGTTACACTGAAGCTTTCTTT.

The J gene is TRBJ1-2, the V gene TRBV29-1, with 7 positions matching TRBD1. Trimming at V came to 7 bases and at J to 3 bases, leaving 2 bases not matched to a gene. This CDR3 has 11 residues. Germline values: CDR1 SQVTM, CDR2 ANQGSEA. The CDR3 spells CSAGQDYGYTF. The CDR3 DNA is TGCAGCGCTGGACAGGACTATGGCTACACCTTC.

The chain links TRBV4-1 to TRBJ2-1; D not resolved. The CDR3 contains 16 residues. Trimming cost V 0 bases and J 3 bases, with 12 bases left between them. CDR1 is MGHRA and CDR2 is YSYEKL in the germline V gene. The DNA of the CDR3 is TGCGCCAGCAGCCAAGACCCGGGCGGCTACTACAATGAGCAGTTCTTC. It is translated as CASSQDPGGYYNEQFF.

The chain uses TRBV4-3 and TRBJ1-1; D might be TRBD1 (5 bases). CDR1 and CDR2 (germline): LGHNA, YSLEER. The CDR3 loop spans 17 amino acids. Trimming left V 0 bases short and J 1 base short, with 15 bases between. The CDR3 DNA is TGCGCCAGCAGCCAAGATGTGGCAGGGTATGCGAACACTGAAGCTTTCTTT. It yields the protein CASSQDVAGYANTEAFF.

The rearrangement links TRBV30 to TRBJ2-7; possibly TRBD2 for D (5 bases). The CDR3 covers 12 residues. The ends were cut back, 5 bases at V and 2 bases at J, with 10 bases in the middle. Germline CDR1 reads GTSNPN; CDR2 reads SVGIG (reference sequence). The CDR3 spells CAWGLRTYEQYF. For the CDR3, the DNA is TGTGCCTGGGGACTCCGCACCTACGAGCAGTACTTC.

The genes are TRBV4-2 and TRBJ2-2, with D perhaps matching TRBD1 (8 bases). This CDR3 spans 18 amino acids. Germline assignment: CDR1 LGHNA and CDR2 YNFKEQ. The V end lost 0 bases, the J end lost 6 bases, and 20 bases lay between the germline ends. The CDR3 region is CASSQDVVRTGRAGELFF. The CDR3, as DNA: TGTGCCAGCAGCCAAGATGTCGTCCGGACAGGGAGGGCCGGGGAGCTGTTTTTT.

The V gene is TRBV2, the J gene TRBJ2-3; 7 nucleotides match TRBD1. This CDR3 spans 15 amino acids. Trimming cost V 5 bases and J 0 bases; bases outside gene matches: 5. Germline loops: CDR1 SNHLY, CDR2 FYNNEI. CDR3 in amino acids: CASSIQGPSTDTQYF. As DNA, the CDR3 is TGTGCCAGCAGTATACAGGGGCCAAGCACAGATACGCAGTATTTT. Full variable domain (missing parts from reference TRBV2 and TRBJ2-3): EPEVTQTPSHQVTQMGQEVILRCVPISNHLYFYWYRQILGQKVEFLVSFYNNEISEKSEIFDDQFSVERPDGSNFTLKIRSTKLEDSAMYFCASSIQGPSTDTQYFGPGTRLTVL.

The chain is built from TRBV2 and TRBJ2-2; D not resolved. V was trimmed by 6 bases and J by 6 bases, leaving 11 bases between them. The CDR3 loop spans 13 amino acids. Germline-derived CDR1 and CDR2 are SNHLY and FYNNEI. Here the CDR3 reads CASRNTRPGELFF. CDR3 sequence (DNA): TGTGCCAGCAGAAACACCAGACCCGGGGAGCTGTTTTTT.

A few counts support this clone. The chain has TRBV30 and TRBJ1-5, with D possibly TRBD1 on 5 matching bases. The CDR3 sequence is 14 residues long. Germline V gives CDR1 GTSNPN, CDR2 SVGIG (reference sequence). V was trimmed by 3 bases and J by 6 bases, leaving 15 bases between them. CDR3 sequence (DNA): TGTGCCTGGAGAGATGCAGGGATTGGTCAGCCCCAGCATTTT. Encoded protein: CAWRDAGIGQPQHF.

The rearrangement links TRBV4-2 to TRBJ2-1, with D hard to call. Germline V lookup: CDR1 LGHNA, CDR2 YNFKEQ. Trimming took 2 bases from V and 5 from J, leaving 7 bases between them. This CDR3 is built from 13 residues. The DNA of the CDR3 is TGTGCCAGCAGCCAACCGGATCACAATGAGCAGTTCTTC. Encoded protein: CASSQPDHNEQFF.

The CDR3 loop reads CASGPGLDTDTQYF. The DNA for the CDR3 is TGTGCCAGTGGACCGGGGCTAGATACAGATACGCAGTATTTT. The gene calls are TRBV2 and TRBJ2-3; TRBD1 or TRBD2 may be the D gene (5 bases each). V was trimmed by 9 bases and J by 3 bases, leaving 16 bases between them. From germline, CDR1 is SNHLY and CDR2 FYNNEI. This CDR3 has 14 amino acids.

The CDR3, as DNA: TGTGCCAGCAGTGACGGTGGAGGGAGAATTAGGAATGAGCAGTTCTTC. It is translated as CASSDGGGRIRNEQFF. The gene calls are TRBV6-4 and TRBJ2-1, with D maybe TRBD2 (6 bases). The V end lost 2 bases, the J end lost 7 bases, and 18 bases lay between the germline ends. Germline assignment: CDR1 MRHNA and CDR2 SNTAGT. The CDR3 is made up of 16 amino acids.

This clone was counted between two and nine times. V and J are TRBV2 and TRBJ2-7; D remains ambiguous. The V end lost 3 bases, the J end lost 0 bases, and 9 bases lay between the germline ends. The CDR3 length is 14 residues. In germline, CDR1 is SNHLY, CDR2 FYNNEI. The CDR3 nucleotides read TGTGCCAGCAGTGAGTCAGTGAGCTCCTACGAGCAGTACTTC. Its translation is CASSESVSSYEQYF.

J is TRBJ2-7 and V is TRBV2, with 8 bases identical to TRBD2. The CDR3 length is 13 residues. In germline, CDR1 is SNHLY, CDR2 FYNNEI. The V segment lost 6 bases and the J segment 3 bases; nucleotides outside the gene matches: 4. The CDR3 is CASSGAGVYEQYF. The DNA for the CDR3 is TGTGCCAGCAGCGGAGCGGGGGTCTACGAGCAGTACTTC.

The table lists this clone with a few counts. The V and J genes are TRBV21-1 and TRBJ2-2; the table calls TRBD1, which could not be checked here. TRBV21-1 is a documented pseudogene. The CDR3 runs to 13 residues. The CDR3 region has the DNA TGTGCCAGCAGCAAAGGAGGGGGCCGGGAGCTGTTTTTT. It specifies CASSKGGGRELFF.

The chain recombines TRBV10-3 with TRBJ2-2, with 10 bases identical to TRBD2. This CDR3 has 16 residues. CDR1 ENHRY and CDR2 SYGVKD come from the germline V gene. J was trimmed by 7 bases and V by 4 bases; bases with no gene match: 9. The CDR3 DNA is TGTGCCATCAGTGCCAGCGGGAGGGCCAACGTCGGGGAGCTGTTTTTT. It specifies CAISASGRANVGELFF.

The chain has TRBV29-1 and TRBJ2-7; unclear D gene. Germline CDR1 reads SQVTM; CDR2 reads ANQGSEA. CDR3 length equals 13 residues. Trimming pared 4 bases from V and 4 bases from J, leaving 14 bases between. The CDR3 protein is CSVASGGLYEQYF. CDR3 DNA sequence: TGCAGCGTTGCGTCAGGTGGCCTTTACGAGCAGTACTTC.

CDR3: CASYERGGNQPQHF. The CDR3 nucleotides are TGTGCCAGCTATGAGAGGGGGGGCAATCAGCCCCAGCATTTT. This chain joins TRBV28 and TRBJ1-5; TRBD1 might be the D (6 bases). This CDR3 has 14 residues. The germline gives CDR1 MDHEN, CDR2 SYDVKM. V lost 8 bases to trimming and J lost 2 bases, with 13 bases between them.

CDR3 nucleotides: TGTGCCAGCAGCTTAACGGGGCGCAATCAGCCCCAGCATTTT. It codes for CASSLTGRNQPQHF. The rearrangement joins TRBV7-2 to TRBJ1-5; TRBD1 is a possible D gene (5 bases). Germline V gene data show CDR1 as SGHTA and CDR2 as FQGNSA. This CDR3 region has 14 residues. V lost 2 bases to trimming and J lost 2 bases, with 7 bases between them.

The V and J genes are TRBV4-1 and TRBJ2-1, with D tentatively TRBD1 or TRBD2 (5 bases each). Germline assignment: CDR1 MGHRA and CDR2 YSYEKL. With 3 bases removed from V and 10 bases from J, the gap between germline ends came to 19 bases. There are 15 residues in the CDR3. The CDR3 bases are TGCGCCAGCAGCCACGCCGGGGCGTGGGCCGAGGAGCAGTTCTTC. This codes for CASSHAGAWAEEQFF.